This T cell receptor beta chain derives from a study of technical replicates of blood from a few donors. Using immunoSEQ multiplex PCR, the repertoire was profiled, and TCRdb retains in-frame clones only, with some absent. This sample has 85,000 to 100,000 clones, with approximately 94% found just once. The germline gives CDR1 SGHDN, CDR2 FVKESK. The V end lost 2 bases, the J end lost 13 bases, and 12 bases lay between the germline ends. CDR3 length: 12 amino acids. The sequencing input was T cells isolated from PBMCs. The receptor was derived from a human donor in good health. The chain joins TRBV14 to TRBJ2-1; perhaps TRBD1 as D (6 bases). CDR3 nucleotide sequence: TGTGCCAGCAGCCAAATGACAGGACTCCAGTTCTTC. Amino acids: CASSQMTGLQFF.